Listed below are T cell receptor beta chains from one sample, sequenced in a study of CD8 T cells in ankylosing spondylitis. TCRdb ran MiXCR on the 5' RACE reads and lists one entry per CDR3 protein. The sample consists of 150,000 to 200,000 distinct CDR3 sequences, approximately 18% of them appearing once. The specimen was blood, either unsorted or a sorted T cell fraction (not recorded which). The receptors come from a male donor under 30 with ankylosing spondylitis or in good health (not recorded which). The CDR3 runs from the conserved cysteine through the conserved F or W. D genes are given only for firm matches. Clone size is stated in some rows and not others, as once, few, many or a class when expanded.

NA	TRBV7-2	once	TRBJ2-5	CASSTTGETQYF	TGTGCCAGCAGCACGACAGGAGAGACCCAGTACTTC
NA	TRBV29-1	many	TRBJ2-5	CSVSYLLSGETQYF	TGCAGCGTTTCGTATCTACTCTCAGGGGAGACCCAGTACTTC
TRBD1	TRBV12-5	NA	TRBJ2-1	CASGLSGWTGEQFF	TGTGCTAGTGGTTTGTCTGGGTGGACAGGGGAGCAGTTCTTC
TRBD2	TRBV20-1	many	TRBJ2-3	CSARDPQTSGVPLYTQYF	TGCAGTGCTAGAGATCCGCAGACTAGCGGGGTACCGTTGTATACGCAGTATTTT
NA	TRBV7-6	many	TRBJ2-1	CASSIYDGYNEQFF	TGTGCCAGCAGCATATATGACGGCTACAATGAGCAGTTCTTC
TRBD1	TRBV12-3/TRBV12-4	NA	TRBJ1-4	CASSAGQGFNEKLFF	TGTGCCAGCAGTGCAGGACAGGGATTTAATGAAAAACTGTTTTTT
TRBD1	TRBV5-6	many	TRBJ1-5	CASSLWDREVQPQHF	TGTGCCAGCAGCTTGTGGGACAGGGAGGTTCAGCCCCAGCATTTT
NA	TRBV7-2	NA	TRBJ2-7	CASSLGQERYEQYF	TGTGCCAGCAGCTTAGGCCAGGAGCGGTACGAGCAGTACTTC
TRBD2	TRBV20-1	NA	TRBJ2-7	CSARASGSPYEQYF	TGCAGTGCTAGGGCTAGCGGGAGCCCCTACGAGCAGTACTTC
TRBD2	TRBV6-5	many	TRBJ2-1	CASSQLTSGRAREQFF	TGTGCCAGCAGCCAACTGACTAGCGGGAGGGCAAGGGAGCAGTTCTTC
NA	TRBV20-1	NA	TRBJ1-5	CSASFPGHQPQHF	TGCAGTGCTAGCTTTCCGGGACACCAGCCCCAGCATTTT
TRBD1	TRBV10-3	many	TRBJ2-4	CATGTGGDIQYF	TGTGCCACGGGGACAGGGGGGGACATTCAGTACTTC
TRBD2	TRBV6-5	many	TRBJ2-1	CASSPASGRDARFF	TGTGCCAGCAGTCCCGCTAGCGGGAGGGACGCCCGGTTCTTC
TRBD2	TRBV28	many	TRBJ2-1	CASSFGTTYNEQFF	TGTGCCAGCAGTTTTGGGACTACATACAATGAGCAGTTCTTC
NA	TRBV15	many	TRBJ1-1	CATSRDVARSTEAFF	TGTGCCACCAGCAGAGACGTCGCACGAAGCACTGAAGCTTTCTTT
NA	TRBV7-2	many	TRBJ2-7	CASSFSRATNEQYF	TGTGCCAGCAGCTTTTCCAGGGCAACAAACGAGCAGTACTTC
NA	TRBV4-2	NA	TRBJ2-7	CASSQDRQYEQYF	TGTGCCAGCAGCCAAGACAGACAGTACGAGCAGTACTTC
TRBD1	TRBV20-1	many	TRBJ1-5	CSARTGGNNQPQHF	TGCAGTGCCCGGACAGGGGGCAACAATCAGCCCCAGCATTTT
TRBD2	TRBV2	many	TRBJ2-7	CASSENREGEQYF	TGTGCCAGCAGTGAGAACCGGGAGGGCGAGCAGTACTTC
NA	TRBV29-1	many	TRBJ2-5	CSVADSQETQYF	TGCAGCGTTGCCGACAGCCAAGAGACCCAGTACTTC
TRBD2	TRBV29-1	NA	TRBJ2-7	CSVVLAETYEQYF	TGCAGCGTTGTCCTAGCGGAAACCTACGAGCAGTACTTC
NA	TRBV20-1	many	TRBJ1-3	CSARPGSGNTIYF	TGCAGTGCTAGGCCCGGGTCTGGAAACACCATATATTTT
TRBD2	TRBV5-1	many	TRBJ2-2	CASSTGLAMNTGELFF	TGCGCCAGCAGCACGGGACTAGCGATGAACACCGGGGAGCTGTTTTTT
NA	TRBV3-1	many	TRBJ2-3	CASSGMGGGSTDTQYF	TGTGCCAGCAGCGGGATGGGCGGAGGGAGCACAGATACGCAGTATTTT
NA	TRBV6-5	NA	TRBJ2-1	CASSLRGHYNEQFF	TGTGCCAGCAGTCTACGGGGACACTACAATGAGCAGTTCTTC
TRBD2	TRBV7-8	NA	TRBJ2-1	CASSLLHRSTSGEHNEQFF	TGTGCCAGCAGCTTACTTCACAGGAGCACTAGCGGGGAGCACAATGAGCAGTTCTTC
NA	TRBV25-1	many	TRBJ2-1	CASSESALFRFF	TGTGCCAGCAGTGAATCGGCACTGTTTCGGTTCTTC
TRBD2	TRBV2	many	TRBJ2-5	CASSPLLPIAGEIETQYF	TGTGCCAGCAGCCCTTTATTACCGATAGCGGGAGAGATCGAGACCCAGTACTTC
TRBD2	TRBV7-2	many	TRBJ2-1	CASSAGLAGGDNNEQFF	TGTGCCAGCAGCGCGGGACTAGCGGGAGGGGATAACAATGAGCAGTTCTTC
TRBD2	TRBV7-9	NA	TRBJ2-1	CASSLVGLAGAYNEQFF	TGTGCCAGCAGCTTAGTTGGTCTAGCGGGAGCCTACAATGAGCAGTTCTTC
NA	TRBV7-9	few	TRBJ1-1	CASSLETVEAFF	TGTGCCAGCAGCTTGGAGACGGTTGAAGCTTTCTTT
NA	TRBV5-1	many	TRBJ2-1	CASKRTNSYNEQFF	TGCGCCAGCAAACGGACTAACTCCTACAATGAGCAGTTCTTC
TRBD2	TRBV7-2	many	TRBJ2-5	CASSLALAGGNQETQYF	TGTGCCAGCAGCTTGGCGCTAGCGGGAGGGAACCAAGAGACCCAGTACTTC
NA	TRBV7-9	many	TRBJ2-2	CASSRVSNTGELFF	TGTGCCAGCAGCCGGGTCTCTAACACCGGGGAGCTGTTTTTT
NA	TRBV12-3/TRBV12-4	many	TRBJ2-2	CASSPSHTGELFF	TGTGCCAGCAGTCCCAGTCACACCGGGGAGCTGTTTTTT
NA	TRBV5-6	many	TRBJ2-7	CASSSMGGYEQYF	TGTGCCAGCAGCTCAATGGGTGGCTACGAGCAGTACTTC
NA	TRBV7-9	many	TRBJ1-4	CASSLTLPSTNEKLFF	TGTGCCAGCAGCTTAACCCTACCCTCAACTAATGAAAAACTGTTTTTT
TRBD1	TRBV29-1	NA	TRBJ2-5	CSVATGNQETQYF	TGCAGCGTTGCGACAGGGAACCAAGAGACCCAGTACTTC
TRBD1	TRBV5-1	NA	TRBJ1-2	CASSLAPGQGYYGYTF	TGCGCCAGCAGCTTGGCCCCCGGACAGGGGTACTATGGCTACACCTTC
NA	TRBV12-3/TRBV12-4	many	TRBJ1-6	CASSLKGLGSPLHF	TGTGCCAGCAGTTTGAAAGGGTTGGGTTCACCCCTCCACTTT
NA	TRBV24-1	many	TRBJ2-1	CATGGREYNEQFF	TGTGCCACCGGGGGGCGGGAGTACAATGAGCAGTTCTTC
NA	TRBV29-1	many	TRBJ2-3	CITSSADTQYF	TGCATAACCTCTTCGGCAGATACGCAGTATTTT
NA	TRBV6-4	NA	TRBJ2-3	CASSELPTSTDTQYF	TGTGCCAGCAGTGAGCTCCCGACTAGCACAGATACGCAGTATTTT
TRBD1	TRBV2	many	TRBJ1-5	CASSGYGTGETQHF	TGTGCCAGCAGCGGCTATGGGACAGGGGAGACCCAGCATTTT
TRBD1	TRBV11-2	many	TRBJ1-2	CASSPQTGPYGYTF	TGTGCCAGCAGCCCACAGACAGGGCCCTATGGCTACACCTTC
NA	TRBV2	many	TRBJ1-1	CASSEGFTEAFF	TGTGCCAGCAGCGAGGGATTCACTGAAGCTTTCTTT
NA	TRBV20-1	many	TRBJ2-7	CSAYPRDYEQYF	TGCAGTGCTTACCCCCGGGACTACGAGCAGTACTTC
NA	TRBV6-4	NA	TRBJ1-2	CASIAGDYGYTF	TGTGCCAGCATTGCAGGGGACTATGGCTACACCTTC
TRBD2	TRBV11-3	few	TRBJ2-1	CASSSGLAGVNEQFF	TGTGCCAGCAGCTCGGGACTAGCGGGAGTGAATGAGCAGTTCTTC
NA	TRBV4-1	many	TRBJ1-1	CASSQGSMNTEAFF	TGCGCCAGCAGCCAAGGTTCGATGAACACTGAAGCTTTCTTT
TRBD2	TRBV7-2	NA	TRBJ2-1	CASSFRTGLAEIHNEQFF	TGTGCCAGCAGCTTTCGTACGGGACTAGCGGAAATCCACAATGAGCAGTTCTTC
TRBD1	TRBV6-5	many	TRBJ1-1	CASSLYRGEAFF	TGTGCCAGCAGCCTTTACAGGGGTGAAGCTTTCTTT